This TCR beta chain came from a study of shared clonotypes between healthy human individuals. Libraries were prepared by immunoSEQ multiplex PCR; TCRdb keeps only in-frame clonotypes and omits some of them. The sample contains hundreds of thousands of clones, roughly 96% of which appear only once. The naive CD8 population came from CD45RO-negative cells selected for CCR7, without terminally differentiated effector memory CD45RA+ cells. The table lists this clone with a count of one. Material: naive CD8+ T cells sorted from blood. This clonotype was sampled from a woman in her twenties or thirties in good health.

The CDR3 region is CASSLVRVGTDTQYF. In DNA, the CDR3 is TGTGCCAGCAGCTTAGTTAGGGTGGGCACAGATACGCAGTATTTT. The chain uses TRBV7-9 and TRBJ2-3, with unresolved D. This CDR3 is 15 amino acids long. Between the trimmed V and J ends, which lost 1 base and 1 base, there was a span of 9 bases. Looked up from germline, CDR1 is SEHNR and CDR2 is FQNEAQ (reference sequence).